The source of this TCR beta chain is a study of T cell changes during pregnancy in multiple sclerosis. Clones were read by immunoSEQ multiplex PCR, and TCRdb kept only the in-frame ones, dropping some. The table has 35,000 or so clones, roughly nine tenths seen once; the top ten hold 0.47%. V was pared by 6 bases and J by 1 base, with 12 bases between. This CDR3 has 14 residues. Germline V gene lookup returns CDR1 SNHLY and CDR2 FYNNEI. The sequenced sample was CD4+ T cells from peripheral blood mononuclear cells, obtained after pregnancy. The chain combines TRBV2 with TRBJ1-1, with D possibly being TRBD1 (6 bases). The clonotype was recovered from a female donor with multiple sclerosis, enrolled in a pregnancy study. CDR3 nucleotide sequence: TGTGCCAGCAGGAACAGGGTGGGGAACACTGAAGCTTTCTTT. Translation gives CASRNRVGNTEAFF.